This T cell receptor (beta chain) was obtained from a study of blood T cell repertoires in COVID-19. TCRdb keeps only in-frame clones here, not all; method: immunoSEQ multiplex PCR. The data show approximately 200,000 clones, with 85% to 90% seen just once and around 2.9% held by the top ten. The source material was peripheral blood. This sequence was found in a woman aged 55-69 years with acute or convalescent COVID-19.

CDR3 in amino acids: CASSRRGGQPQHF. As DNA, the CDR3 is TGTGCCAGCAGCCGCCGGGGAGGGCAGCCCCAGCATTTT. The rearrangement uses TRBV5-8 and TRBJ1-5; no reliable D call. Germline V gene sequence: CDR1 SGHTS, CDR2 YDEGEE. The ends were cut back, 4 bases at V and 7 bases at J, with 12 bases in the middle. The CDR3 covers 13 residues.